Presented here are 29 T cell receptor beta chains from one specimen sequenced in a study of cytomegalovirus exposure and HLA in healthy donors. PCR amplification relied on 60 Vbeta primers (plus 13 Jbeta primers). Only in-frame clones appear in the TCRdb table, and some are missing; sequencing was by immunoSEQ multiplex PCR. The data show approximately 100,000 clones, and the top ten clones hold more than 0.5%. Sequenced material: PBMCs. All receptors derive from a man between 45 and 60 years old in good health and CMV-seronegative.

This chain uses TRBV19 with TRBJ1-2; D may be TRBD1 (5 bases). Germline CDR1 and CDR2: LNHDA and SQIVND (reference sequence). Trimming shortened V by 3 bases and J by 7 bases, and 12 bases separated the two germline ends. CDR3 size: 13 residues. The CDR3: CASSIQGNTGYTF. CDR3 DNA sequence: TGTGCCAGTAGTATCCAGGGAAACACTGGCTACACCTTC.

This chain joins TRBV19 and TRBJ2-2; D is perhaps TRBD1 (6 bases). The length of the CDR3 is 17 residues. From germline, CDR1 is LNHDA and CDR2 SQIVND (reference sequence). Trimming left V 4 bases short and J 4 bases short, with 19 bases between. CDR3: CASSKGTNVRVTGELFF. The CDR3 DNA follows: TGTGCCAGTAGTAAAGGGACAAACGTGCGTGTCACCGGGGAGCTGTTTTTT.

The gene calls are TRBV5-1 and TRBJ1-1; 8 nucleotides align to TRBD1. Per germline, CDR1 SGHRS and CDR2 YFSETQ. The V gene end was trimmed by 4 bases and the J gene end by 4 bases; junction bases not matched to a gene: 6. This CDR3 is built from 14 residues. The CDR3 nucleotides are TGCGCCAGCAGCGTGGGACAGGCGGGCACTGAAGCTTTCTTT. It encodes CASSVGQAGTEAFF.

The V gene is TRBV4-2, the J gene TRBJ2-1; D unresolved. Germline V gene lookup returns CDR1 LGHNA and CDR2 YNFKEQ. CDR3 length: 12 residues. The ends were cut back, 1 base at V and 7 bases at J, with 5 bases in the middle. CDR3 nucleotides: TGTGCCAGCAGCCAAGTGTCGAATGAGCAGTTCTTC. The encoded protein is CASSQVSNEQFF.

This rearrangement joins TRBV5-1 to TRBJ2-1, with D perhaps matching TRBD1 (7 bases). Germline CDR1 and CDR2: SGHRS and YFSETQ. This CDR3 has 16 residues. Trimming took off 1 base at V and 10 bases at J, with 21 bases between the two ends. The CDR3 DNA is TGCGCCAGCAGCTTGATGGCAGGGGGGTCGCTGGGGGAGCAGTTCTTC. Residues: CASSLMAGGSLGEQFF.

The CDR3 loop reads CASSSVRQGREQYF. CDR3 in DNA: TGTGCCAGCAGCTCGGTTAGACAGGGGCGAGAGCAGTACTTC. This chain links TRBV7-9 with TRBJ2-7; 8 bases map to TRBD1. V lost 4 bases and J lost 7; bases outside the gene matches: 9. The germline V gene encodes CDR1 SEHNR and CDR2 FQNEAQ (reference sequence). CDR3 length equals 14 residues.

This chain uses TRBV11-2 with TRBJ2-7; 8 nucleotides agree with TRBD1. The ends lost 1 base at V and 3 bases at J; junction bases unmatched: 14. CDR3 size: 18 residues. Germline V gives CDR1 SGHAT, CDR2 FQNNGV. CDR3 residues: CASSLVLSPGQAYYEQYF. DNA for the CDR3: TGTGCCAGCAGCTTAGTCCTCTCCCCGGGACAGGCGTACTACGAGCAGTACTTC.

The DNA for the CDR3 is TGTGCCAGCAGCGTAGGGGCCTCCTACAATGAGCAGTTCTTC. Protein sequence: CASSVGASYNEQFF. The chain links TRBV9 to TRBJ2-1, with unresolved D. Germline CDR1 is SGDLS and CDR2 is YYNGEE. Trimming removed 0 bases at V and 0 bases at J, with 4 bases between. The CDR3 contains 14 residues. Looking up the rest from reference TRBV9 and TRBJ2-1 gives the full variable domain: DSGVTQTPKHLITATGQRVTLRCSPRSGDLSVYWYQQSLDQGLQFLIQYYNGEERAKGNILERFSAQQFPDLHSELNLSSLELGDSALYFCASSVGASYNEQFFGPGTRLTVL.

The CDR3 DNA is TGTGCCAGCACCCTCCGGACTGGGCGTGGGGATGAGCAGTTCTTC. Translated: CASTLRTGRGDEQFF. This chain links TRBV9 with TRBJ2-1; D may be TRBD2 (5 bases). Trimming removed 6 bases at V and 8 bases at J, with 21 bases between. Germline loops: CDR1 SGDLS, CDR2 YYNGEE. CDR3 length: 15 residues.

The chain carries TRBV5-4 and TRBJ2-7; 7 bases are shared with TRBD2. The CDR3 consists of 14 residues. With 4 bases clipped from V and 0 bases from J, the junction kept 4 bases outside the gene matches. Germline assignment: CDR1 SGHNT and CDR2 YYREEE (reference sequence). The CDR3 loop is CASSPRGDSYEQYF. As DNA, the CDR3 is TGTGCCAGCAGCCCCCGGGGGGACTCCTACGAGCAGTACTTC.

The V call is TRBV4-3, the J call TRBJ2-1, with TRBD2 as a possible D gene (5 bases). The V and J ends lost 0 bases and 8 bases respectively, with 14 bases between them. Germline CDR1 reads LGHNA; CDR2 reads YSLEER. The CDR3 consists of 15 residues. The CDR3 region has the DNA TGCGCCAGCAGCCAAGATCGCGTTGGGAGCGATGAGCAGTTCTTC. Protein product: CASSQDRVGSDEQFF.

The CDR3 nucleotides are TGTGCCAGCAGCGGTAGGACAGGGGCGAACACTGAAGCTTTCTTT. Translation gives CASSGRTGANTEAFF. The chain recombines TRBV9 with TRBJ1-1, with 9 bases that match TRBD1. The CDR3 spans 15 residues. Germline CDR1 reads SGDLS; CDR2 reads YYNGEE. J was trimmed by 1 base and V by 3 bases; bases with no gene match: 4.

The V and J genes are TRBV7-2 and TRBJ1-1; D perhaps matches TRBD1 (6 bases). CDR3 length: 13 residues. The ends were cut back, 2 bases at V and 5 bases at J, with 9 bases in the middle. Germline V CDR1 and CDR2: SGHTA, FQGNSA. The CDR3, as DNA: TGTGCCAGCAGCTTAAGGCAGGGGACTGAAGCTTTCTTT. Amino acid sequence: CASSLRQGTEAFF.

The CDR3 DNA sequence: TGTGCCAGTAGTATTCGGGGGATAGAGAGGACTAACTATGGCTACACCTTC. It codes for CASSIRGIERTNYGYTF. J is TRBJ1-2 and V is TRBV19; TRBD1 is a possible D gene (5 bases). This CDR3 contains 17 residues. Trimming stripped 3 bases from V and 0 bases from J, with 17 bases between. The germline V gene has CDR1 LNHDA and CDR2 SQIVND (reference sequence).

V is TRBV11-2 and J is TRBJ1-3; D not certain. V was trimmed by 5 bases and J by 3 bases, leaving 11 bases between them. The CDR3 has 14 amino acids. CDR1 and CDR2 from the germline V gene are SGHAT and FQNNGV. CDR3 sequence (DNA): TGTGCCAGCAGCCCCCGGGGTTATGGAAACACCATATATTTT. Amino acids: CASSPRGYGNTIYF.

The chain employs TRBV10-3 and TRBJ2-3; D ambiguous. Trimming took 6 bases from V and 0 from J, leaving 13 bases between them. The CDR3 runs 15 residues. The germline V gene encodes CDR1 ENHRY and CDR2 SYGVKD. CDR3 amino acids: CAISDQPTSTDTQYF. CDR3 in DNA: TGTGCCATCAGCGACCAACCGACTAGCACAGATACGCAGTATTTT.

J is TRBJ1-2 and V is TRBV13; D remains ambiguous. Germline V gives CDR1 PRHDT, CDR2 FYEKMQ (reference sequence). Between the trimmed V and J ends, which lost 2 bases and 6 bases, there was a span of 22 bases. CDR3 length: 17 residues. The CDR3 region is CASSLRTELGHKDGYTF. The CDR3 region has the DNA TGTGCCAGCAGCTTAAGAACAGAGCTTGGGCATAAGGATGGCTACACCTTC.

The chain joins TRBV15 to TRBJ1-5; D not certain. With 3 bases removed from V and 7 bases from J, the gap between germline ends came to 13 bases. Germline values: CDR1 LNHNV, CDR2 YYDKDF (reference sequence). The CDR3 length is 14 residues. The CDR3 reads CATSRSGRGQPQHF. CDR3 DNA sequence: TGTGCCACCAGCAGGTCGGGGAGAGGGCAGCCCCAGCATTTT.

The V call is TRBV5-6, the J call TRBJ1-1; 7 nucleotides line up with TRBD1. The trim removed 0 bases at V and 1 base at J, leaving 3 bases unmatched. This CDR3 region has 15 residues. The germline gives CDR1 SGHDT, CDR2 YYEEEE. The CDR3 DNA reads TGTGCCAGCAGCTTGGTGGACAGGAGGAACACTGAAGCTTTCTTT. Its protein product is CASSLVDRRNTEAFF.

The chain employs TRBV7-2 and TRBJ1-2, with 11 bases that match TRBD1. This CDR3 is 17 amino acids long. From germline, CDR1 is SGHTA and CDR2 FQGNSA. V shed 1 base and J 2 bases; nucleotides not matched to a gene: 6. In nucleotides, the CDR3 is TGTGCCAGCAGCTTAGAAAGGGGGACAGGGGGAAACTATGGCTACACCTTC. It codes for CASSLERGTGGNYGYTF. The variable domain in full, completed from reference TRBV7-2 and TRBJ1-2, reads GAGVSQSPSNKVTEKGKDVELRCDPISGHTALYWYRQSLGQGLEFLIYFQGNSAPDKSGLPSDRFSAERTGGSVSTLTIQRTQQEDSAVYLCASSLERGTGGNYGYTFGSGTRLTVV.

The chain links TRBV2 to TRBJ2-5, with 9 bases that match TRBD1. CDR1 SNHLY and CDR2 FYNNEI come from the germline V gene. After removal of 5 bases from V and 5 bases from J, the junction contained 6 bases not matched to a gene. This CDR3 has 14 residues. The CDR3 protein is CASSRDRAEETQYF. The CDR3 nucleotides read TGTGCCAGCAGTCGGGACAGGGCAGAGGAGACCCAGTACTTC. The complete variable domain, with remaining parts taken from reference TRBV2 and TRBJ2-5, reads EPEVTQTPSHQVTQMGQEVILRCVPISNHLYFYWYRQILGQKVEFLVSFYNNEISEKSEIFDDQFSVERPDGSNFTLKIRSTKLEDSAMYFCASSRDRAEETQYFGPGTRLLVL.

The chain links TRBV5-5 to TRBJ1-2; D unclear. This CDR3 is built from 15 residues. The V gene lost 0 bases and the J gene lost 4 bases, with 13 bases spanning the gap. CDR1 is SGHKS and CDR2 is YYEKEE in the germline V gene (reference sequence). CDR3 in DNA: TGTGCCAGCAGCTTGGGGACGACGGGAGTCTATGGCTACACCTTC. Translated: CASSLGTTGVYGYTF.

The rearrangement links TRBV10-1 to TRBJ1-3, with unresolved D. The CDR3 has 16 residues. Germline CDR1 reads WNHNN; CDR2 reads SYGVQD (reference sequence). Trimming removed 3 bases at V and 5 bases at J, with 17 bases between. The CDR3, as DNA: TGCGCCAGCAGTGAAGATTACCAGGCGGGAAGAAACACCATATATTTT. Encoded protein: CASSEDYQAGRNTIYF.

The V and J genes are TRBV15 and TRBJ2-1; no reliable D call. V was shortened by 6 bases and J by 8 bases, with 14 bases between the two germline ends. The CDR3 has 13 residues. CDR1 is LNHNV and CDR2 is YYDKDF in the germline V gene (reference sequence). In DNA, the CDR3 is TGTGCCACCAGTCGCTATAGAGGTGATGAGCAGTTCTTC. Its protein product is CATSRYRGDEQFF.

The genes are TRBV6-5 and TRBJ2-3, with TRBD2 matching over 11 bases. Germline lookup yields CDR1 MNHEY and CDR2 SVGAGI. The J segment lost 5 bases and the V segment lost 6 bases, leaving 7 bases of the junction unmatched. The CDR3 is 15 residues long. CDR3 in DNA: TGTGCCAGCAGCCAGTCTAGCGGGAGGAAAGATACGCAGTATTTT. Encoded protein: CASSQSSGRKDTQYF.

The chain carries TRBV5-6 and TRBJ2-7, with D uncertain. This CDR3 is built from 14 residues. The germline V gene has CDR1 SGHDT and CDR2 YYEEEE. Deletions cut 1 base from V and 2 bases from J, with 10 bases between. The CDR3 nucleotides are TGTGCCAGCAGCTTGAGTGATTCTACCTACGAGCAGTACTTC. It yields the protein CASSLSDSTYEQYF.

The chain uses TRBV15 and TRBJ2-7, with 8 bases lining up with TRBD1. The CDR3 loop spans 15 amino acids. Trimming removed 5 bases from V and 0 bases from J; junction bases left unmatched: 6. Germline V gives CDR1 LNHNV, CDR2 YYDKDF (reference sequence). The CDR3 DNA is TGTGCCACCAGCCTTCGGACAGGGAGCTCCTACGAGCAGTACTTC. Translating gives CATSLRTGSSYEQYF.

This chain links TRBV4-3 with TRBJ1-1; 7 positions agree with TRBD1. After removal of 4 bases from V and 3 bases from J, the junction contained 5 bases not matched to a gene. The CDR3 runs to 14 residues. Germline loops: CDR1 LGHNA, CDR2 YSLEER. The CDR3 protein is CASSPRTGHTEAFF. The CDR3 DNA reads TGCGCCAGCAGCCCTCGGACAGGCCACACTGAAGCTTTCTTT.

The chain recombines TRBV29-1 with TRBJ2-2; TRBD1 aligns across 9 bases. V gave up 1 base and J gave up 5 bases; unmatched junction bases: 5. CDR3 length: 15 amino acids. Germline CDR1 SQVTM, CDR2 ANQGSEA. The CDR3 sequence: CSVEGWDRETGELFF. The CDR3 DNA sequence: TGCAGCGTTGAAGGTTGGGACAGGGAGACCGGGGAGCTGTTTTTT.